This T cell receptor beta chain was retrieved from a study of vaccination effects on CD4 cells after COVID-19. About the study: Antigen-specific CD4+ T cells were expanded (with viral peptide pools) by the ViraFEST assay ahead of sequencing. Notes on the study in general: In healthy vaccinees, only 1 of 255 vaccine-induced clones cross-reacted with common cold coronaviruses.

V lost 5 bases, J lost 5 bases, and 18 bases lay in between. The CDR3 is 15 amino acids. Per germline, CDR1 SGHVS and CDR2 FQNEAQ. The method was immunoSEQ multiplex PCR; TCRdb's version includes in-frame clones alone and lacks a portion of them. The sample consists of roughly 56,000 clones, 60% to 85% of them appearing once. As concerns this clone: Its antigen is not known.

Culturing for nine to ten days preceded CD4+ T cell isolation. Vaccine recipients, nucleocapsid antibody negative, had no prior SARS-CoV-2 infection. This rearrangement joins TRBV7-8 to TRBJ1-1; no clear D gene. The receptor's source is a human donor who received a COVID-19 vaccine. The sample here was CD4+ T cells from PBMCs cultured without peptide, taken before COVID-19 vaccination. CDR3: CASSVRLVGRTEAFF. As DNA, the CDR3 is TGTGCCAGCAGCGTCCGGCTAGTCGGAAGAACTGAAGCTTTCTTT.